Each of the 7 T cell receptor beta chains below was sequenced from the same sample in a study of blood T cell repertoires in COVID-19. This table comes from immunoSEQ multiplex PCR, and its TCRdb copy is limited to in-frame clones, with some not included. The sample holds hundreds of thousands of clones, 70% to 90% seen once. Sequenced sample: peripheral blood. The receptors originated from a woman younger than 35 who had recovered from COVID-19.

The chain carries TRBV4-1 and TRBJ2-7; D is perhaps TRBD1 (5 bases). The CDR3 has 17 residues. V was clipped by 1 base and J by 3 bases, with 19 bases between them. CDR1 MGHRA and CDR2 YSYEKL come from the germline V gene. CDR3 residues: CASSQVLTIDSHYEQYF. In nucleotides, the CDR3 is TGCGCCAGCAGCCAAGTCTTGACCATCGACAGTCACTACGAGCAGTACTTC.

This clone was picked up one time. The chain links TRBV5-4 to TRBJ2-7, with TRBD2 identical over 10 bases. CDR3 length: 18 amino acids. Germline CDR1 reads SGHNT; CDR2 reads YYREEE (reference sequence). The junction had 19 bases not matched to a gene; V was cut back by 2 bases and J by 8 bases. This chain's CDR3 is CASSFQTSGFSPSIKQYF. The CDR3 bases are TGTGCCAGCAGCTTTCAGACTAGCGGGTTTTCCCCCTCTATAAAGCAGTACTTC.

The V gene is TRBV7-9, the J gene TRBJ1-4, with D unclear. The germline V and J ends were trimmed by 10 bases and 6 bases, with 27 bases remaining between them. The CDR3 consists of 17 residues. Germline V CDR1 and CDR2: SEHNR, FQNEAQ (reference sequence). The CDR3 sequence is CAIAEIRGFRNYEKLFF. CDR3 DNA: TGTGCCATCGCGGAGATTCGAGGGTTCCGGAACTATGAAAAACTGTTTTTT.

CDR3 in amino acids: CASSRGSGEKLFF. The CDR3 nucleotides read TGTGCCAGCAGCCGCGGGTCCGGAGAAAAACTGTTTTTT. The rearrangement links TRBV11-1 to TRBJ1-4; D gene ambiguous. Germline V CDR1 and CDR2: SGHAT, FQDESV (reference sequence). Trimming stripped 5 bases from V and 8 bases from J, with 12 bases between. CDR3 length equals 13 residues.

CDR3 bases: TGTGCCAGCAGTTACAATTTGCGGGGAGCAGCTTTCTTT. It is translated as CASSYNLRGAAFF. The gene calls are TRBV6-2 or TRBV6-3 and TRBJ1-1, with D hard to call. There are 13 residues in the CDR3. Germline V gene sequence: CDR1 MNHEY, CDR2 SVGEGT. With 2 bases removed from V and 10 bases from J, the gap between germline ends came to 14 bases.

The chain combines TRBV3-1 (or the pseudogene TRBV3-2) with TRBJ1-2, with 7 bases identical to TRBD1. Germline V CDR1 and CDR2: LGHDT, YNNKEL (reference sequence). Trimming at V came to 0 bases and at J to 8 bases, leaving 15 bases not matched to a gene. The CDR3 length is 17 residues. The chain's CDR3 is CASSQDTATGWYLGYTF. The CDR3 DNA sequence: TGTGCCAGCAGCCAAGATACGGCGACAGGGTGGTACCTAGGCTACACCTTC.

This clone was found once. V gene TRBV7-6 combines with J gene TRBJ1-1; TRBD1 aligns across 7 bases. Trimming cost V 1 base and J 3 bases; bases outside gene matches: 20. Germline V gives CDR1 SGHVS, CDR2 FNYEAQ. This CDR3 comprises 20 residues. Here the CDR3 reads CASSLGGHRGLKRDYTEAFF. CDR3 DNA: TGTGCCAGCAGCTTAGGGGGGCACAGGGGCCTGAAAAGGGATTACACTGAAGCTTTCTTT.